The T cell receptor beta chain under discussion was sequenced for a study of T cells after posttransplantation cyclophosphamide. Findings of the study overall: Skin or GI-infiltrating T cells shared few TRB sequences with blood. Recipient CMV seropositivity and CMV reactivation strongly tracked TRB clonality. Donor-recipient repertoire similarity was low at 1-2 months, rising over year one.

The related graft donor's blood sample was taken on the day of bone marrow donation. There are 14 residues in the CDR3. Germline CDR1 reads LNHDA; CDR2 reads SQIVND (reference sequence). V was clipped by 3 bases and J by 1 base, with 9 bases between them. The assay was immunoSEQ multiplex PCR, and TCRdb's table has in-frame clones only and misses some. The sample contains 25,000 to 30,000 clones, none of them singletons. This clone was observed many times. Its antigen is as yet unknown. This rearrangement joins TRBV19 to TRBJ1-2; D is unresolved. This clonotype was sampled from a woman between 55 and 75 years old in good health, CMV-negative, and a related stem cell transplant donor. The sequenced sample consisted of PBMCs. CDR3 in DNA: TGTGCCAGTAGTATCTTTGGCCATAACTATGGCTACACCTTC. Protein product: CASSIFGHNYGYTF.